These 22 T cell receptor beta chains were sequenced from one sample in a study of T cell repertoires and leukemia-associated antigens. No antigen has been identified for these receptors. In TCRdb, the 5' RACE reads were re-called with MiXCR into one record per CDR3 protein. The sample has 14,000 or so distinct CDR3 sequences, about 39% seen once. Sequencing used CD3+ T cells sorted from blood and cultured. The receptors were gathered from a female donor in good health.

At least ten counts were recorded for this clonotype. The V call is TRBV20-1, the J call TRBJ1-5; the match to TRBD1 covers 11 bases. Germline CDR1 and CDR2: DFQATT and SNEGSKA (reference sequence). The CDR3 length is 16 residues. The V segment lost 3 bases and the J segment 7 bases; nucleotides outside the gene matches: 11. CDR3 nucleotide sequence: TGCAGTGCTAGCTCCCGACCGGGACAGGGGGGACAGCCCCAGCATTTT. Protein sequence: CSASSRPGQGGQPQHF.

In its sample, this clonotype was seen many times. At one end, the junction sequence differs from germline, possibly due to a read error. This chain connects TRBV6-4 to TRBJ2-5; TRBD2 might be the D (6 bases). CDR1 and CDR2 (germline): MRHNA, SNTAGT. The CDR3 is 15 amino acids. CDR3 DNA sequence: TGTGCCGGCAGTGACTCTCCCGGGAGCGGGGAGACCCAGTACTTC. This translates into CAGSDSPGSGETQYF.

A word on this clonotype: Since a much larger clone is just one base distant, this may be a read error. The V gene is TRBV5-1, the J gene TRBJ2-5; D uncertain. Germline V lookup: CDR1 SGHRS, CDR2 YFSETQ. There are 14 residues in the CDR3. CDR3 DNA: TGCGCCGGCAGCTTGCACGCAACAGCCTACGGGCAGTACTTC. Its translation: CAGSLHATAYGQYF.

Details on this clonotype: This is likely a read error, given that the CDR3 carries no conserved phenylalanine or tryptophan at its end. V and J are TRBV11-2 and TRBJ1-1, with D unresolved. Trimming took off 3 bases at V and 0 bases at J, with 8 bases between the two ends. The CDR3 extends over 14 amino acids. Per the germline V gene, CDR1 is SGHAT and CDR2 is FQNNGV. CDR3 bases: TGTGCCAGCAGCTTGAATGCCTTGAACACTGAAGCTTTCCTT. Protein: CASSLNALNTEAFL.

On this clonotype: One end of the junction is discordant with germline, which a read error may explain. The chain combines TRBV20-1 with TRBJ2-1; D gene uncertain. CDR3 length: 13 amino acids. The V gene's germline CDR1 is DFQATT and CDR2 SNEGSKA (reference sequence). The CDR3 spells CSASDVGYNERFF. CDR3 in DNA: TGCAGTGCTAGCGATGTAGGTTACAATGAGCGGTTCTTC.

V and J are TRBV20-1 and TRBJ2-7, with D possibly being TRBD1 (5 bases). Germline V gives CDR1 DFQATT, CDR2 SNEGSKA (reference sequence). The ends were cut back, 0 bases at V and 3 bases at J, with 15 bases in the middle. The CDR3 spans 15 residues. The CDR3 coding sequence is TGCAGTGCTAGAGATGCAAGGGGTGATGGCTACGAGCAGTACTTC. Translating gives CSARDARGDGYEQYF.

In this sample, this clonotype turned up a few times. This chain connects TRBV5-1 to TRBJ2-7, with D possibly matching TRBD2 (5 bases). CDR1 and CDR2 (germline): SGHRS, YFSETQ. Between the trimmed V and J ends, which lost 0 bases and 0 bases, there was a span of 7 bases. The CDR3 has 14 residues. The CDR3 DNA sequence: TGCGCCAGCAGCTTGGTTGGGAGCTCCTACGAGCAGTACTTC. Its protein product is CASSLVGSSYEQYF.

This clonotype has only a few counts. One end of the junction is discordant with germline, which a read error may explain. The chain combines TRBV24-1 with TRBJ1-5; D gene unclear. The CDR3 runs 13 residues. CDR1 and CDR2 (germline): KGHDR, SFDVKD. The CDR3 sequence is CTTGEQGNQPQHF. The CDR3 coding sequence is TGTACCACCGGTGAGCAGGGCAATCAGCCCCAGCATTTT.

With respect to this clonotype: A read error may account for a junction end that differs from germline. The chain recombines TRBV6-2 or TRBV6-3 with TRBJ1-3; unclear D gene. Germline loops: CDR1 MNHEY, CDR2 SVGEGT. This CDR3 has 14 residues. The CDR3 here is CASTAPHSGNTIYF. The CDR3 DNA reads as TGTGCCAGTACGGCCCCTCACTCTGGAAATACCATATATTTT.

This clonotype is classed as medium-sized. The rearrangement joins TRBV20-1 to TRBJ2-5, with 10 bases matching TRBD2. From germline, CDR1 is DFQATT and CDR2 SNEGSKA (reference sequence). The CDR3 length is 18 residues. Trimming cost V 1 base and J 4 bases; bases outside gene matches: 15. CDR3 sequence reads: CSARVVELAGPGRETQYF. The DNA for the CDR3 is TGCAGTGCTAGAGTCGTGGAACTAGCGGGACCCGGTCGAGAGACCCAGTACTTC.

This clonotype is labeled as medium-sized. The chain combines TRBV12-3 or TRBV12-4 with TRBJ2-1; D not resolved. The CDR3 length is 11 residues. V shed 6 bases and J shed 8 bases, with 8 bases lying between them. CDR3 sequence: CASRVNHEQFF. Here the CDR3 DNA reads TGTGCCAGCAGGGTAAACCATGAGCAGTTCTTC.

This clonotype has only one observation. The chain joins TRBV29-1 to TRBJ2-1; 7 positions agree with TRBD2. Trimming cost V 4 bases and J 5 bases; bases outside gene matches: 8. This CDR3 comprises 14 residues. From germline, CDR1 is SQVTM and CDR2 ANQGSEA. CDR3 bases: TGCAGCGTTGTATTTGATCTAGCGGACAATGAGCAGTTCTTC. Its translation: CSVVFDLADNEQFF.

This clonotype was detected many times. This may be a read error: a much more frequent sequence differs by one nucleotide. The chain has TRBV12-3 or TRBV12-4 and TRBJ1-6; TRBD1 matches 7 bases. The CDR3 runs to 16 residues. With V trimmed by 11 bases and J by 10 bases, 20 bases remained unmatched. The CDR3 DNA reads TGTGCCGGCACTATCCTTGGGCCCCAGGGGGGGTCACCCCTCCACTTT. Translating it yields CAGTILGPQGGSPLHF.

By sample share, this clonotype is medium-sized (0.01 to 0.1%). V gene TRBV7-8 combines with J gene TRBJ2-5; 9 nucleotides line up with TRBD2. J was trimmed by 4 bases and V by 3 bases; bases with no gene match: 3. The CDR3 is 14 amino acids. The germline V gene encodes CDR1 SGHVS and CDR2 FQNEAQ. The CDR3 is CASSLQTSGETQYF. CDR3 bases: TGTGCCAGCAGCTTGCAGACTAGCGGAGAGACCCAGTACTTC.

V is TRBV5-1 and J is TRBJ1-5; perhaps TRBD1 as D (5 bases). This CDR3 is built from 14 residues. Germline V CDR1 and CDR2: SGHRS, YFSETQ. The ends were cut back, 7 bases at V and 3 bases at J, with 14 bases in the middle. CDR3 sequence: CASGSGGYNQPQHF. The CDR3 bases are TGCGCCAGCGGCTCGGGGGGTTACAATCAGCCCCAGCATTTT. The full variable domain, its missing parts supplied by reference TRBV5-1 and TRBJ1-5, is KAGVTQTPRYLIKTRGQQVTLSCSPISGHRSVSWYQQTPGQGLQFLFEYFSETQRNKGNFPGRFSGRQFSNSRSEMNVSTLELGDSALYLCASGSGGYNQPQHFGDGTRLSIL.

By sample fraction, this clonotype is medium-sized. The rearrangement uses TRBV5-5 and TRBJ2-3; unclear D gene. Germline V gives CDR1 SGHKS, CDR2 YYEKEE (reference sequence). The V end lost 1 base, the J end lost 6 bases, and 6 bases lay between the germline ends. The CDR3 sequence is 12 residues long. CDR3 sequence: CASSLRWDTQYF. CDR3 DNA sequence: TGTGCCAGCAGCTTGCGTTGGGATACGCAGTATTTT.

This clonotype counts as medium-sized. The V and J genes are TRBV6-5 and TRBJ2-7; tentative D call: TRBD1 (5 bases). The CDR3 runs 16 residues. Germline loops: CDR1 MNHEY, CDR2 SVGAGI. Deletions cut 0 bases from V and 0 bases from J, with 12 bases between. The CDR3 bases are TGTGCCAGCAGTTACTCGAGCCAGGGCACCTCCTACGAGCAGTACTTC. Encoded protein: CASSYSSQGTSYEQYF.

This clonotype has only a few counts. This chain connects TRBV5-6 to TRBJ1-1, with 7 bases fitting TRBD1. The CDR3 runs to 14 residues. J gave up 4 bases and V 4 bases, and 7 bases lay outside the gene matches. Germline V gene lookup returns CDR1 SGHDT and CDR2 YYEEEE. CDR3 sequence reads: CASSPQTGTTEAFF. The DNA of the CDR3 is TGTGCCAGCAGCCCTCAGACAGGGACCACTGAAGCTTTCTTT.

With respect to this clonotype: Mismatch with germline at one junction end may stem from a read error. J is TRBJ2-1 and V is TRBV6-4; D ambiguous. The CDR3 has 13 residues. CDR1 and CDR2 from the germline V gene are MRHNA and SNTAGT. The CDR3 region is CAGSEGPANEQFF. The CDR3 nucleotides read TGTGCCGGCAGTGAAGGCCCGGCAAATGAGCAGTTCTTC.

DNA for the CDR3: TGCAGTGCTAGAGTGGGACTAGCGGGAGGAACCTACGCCTACAATGAGCAGTTCTTC. As protein: CSARVGLAGGTYAYNEQFF. The rearrangement joins TRBV20-1 to TRBJ2-1; 15 nucleotides match TRBD2. Per germline, CDR1 DFQATT and CDR2 SNEGSKA (reference sequence). After removal of 1 base from V and 2 bases from J, the junction contained 9 bases not matched to a gene. The CDR3 runs to 19 residues.

The chain combines TRBV2 with TRBJ2-3; D possibly matches TRBD1 or TRBD2 (6 bases each). The V end was cut by 7 bases, the J end by 0 bases, with 11 bases between. CDR1 SNHLY and CDR2 FYNNEI come from the germline V gene. This CDR3 contains 14 residues. DNA of the CDR3: TGTGCCAGCAAAGGGGGGACTAGCACAGATACGCAGTATTTT. It translates to CASKGGTSTDTQYF.

The genes are TRBV6-5 and TRBJ2-1; D gene ambiguous. Trimming shortened V by 0 bases and J by 5 bases, and 5 bases separated the two germline ends. Germline V gives CDR1 MNHEY, CDR2 SVGAGI. The CDR3 extends over 13 amino acids. CDR3: CASSYSPHNEQFF. The CDR3 DNA follows: TGTGCCAGCAGTTACTCCCCGCACAATGAGCAGTTCTTC.